This TCR beta chain was sequenced for a study of blood T cells in healthy people across ages. The CDR3 is 16 amino acids. V was trimmed by 1 base and J by 1 base, leaving 10 bases between them. Germline loops: CDR1 LNHNV, CDR2 YYDKDF (reference sequence). Then a second PCR, running roughly 7 to 11 cycles, was carried out with a sample-barcoded 5' primer and a J-beta primer mix. Through a template-switch adaptor with 12 random nucleotides, each cDNA molecule received a tag. One entry per CDR3 protein, called by TCRdb with MiXCR from the 5' RACE reads. The repertoire holds 750,000 to 950,000 distinct CDR3 sequences, with roughly 24% as singletons. The data also belong to a second study, concerning T cells of mothers and their children. That work states: Sequencing returned over 9 million TCR beta CDR3 reads per mother and about 2.9 million per child.

The sample taken for sequencing was blood. The V call is TRBV15, the J call TRBJ2-2; D call uncertain. This clonotype was sampled from a boy younger than 18 in good health. This chain's CDR3 is CATSRGSQLNTGELFF. The CDR3 nucleotides are TGTGCCACCAGCAGAGGATCGCAGCTGAACACCGGGGAGCTGTTTTTT.